This is a list of T cell receptor beta chains from one sample in a study of T cells in Graves' hyperthyroidism and ophthalmopathy. TCRdb passed the multiplex PCR reads through MiXCR, listing each CDR3 protein once. The sample contains 90,000 to 120,000 distinct CDR3 sequences, approximately 16% of which appear only once. Sequencing was performed on blood. These receptors were collected from a woman in her 50s with Graves' hyperthyroidism. CDR3s include the opening cysteine and the closing phenylalanine or tryptophan. A D gene is named only where the DNA matches it firmly. The size field is filled for only some rows; it gives once, few, many or a size class.

j_call d_call clone_size v_call cdr3_nt cdr3_aa
TRBJ2-2 NA many TRBV5-6 TGTGCCAGCAGCCCACCCAACCCGGGAACCGGGGAGCTGTTTTTT CASSPPNPGTGELFF
TRBJ2-1 NA NA TRBV7-9 TGTGCCAGCAGCTCCCGCTTAGACAGCAGCTCCTACAATGAGCAGTTCTTC CASSSRLDSSSYNEQFF
TRBJ1-2 TRBD1 many TRBV12-3/TRBV12-4 TGTGCCAGCAGGACAGGGACCGGCTACACCTTC CASRTGTGYTF
TRBJ2-3 NA NA TRBV20-1 TGCAGTGCCGTGACCCCCTGGGGCACAGATACGCAGTATTTT CSAVTPWGTDTQYF
TRBJ2-7 NA many TRBV27 TGTGCCAGCAGTTTTACGGACTCCTACGAGCAGTACTTC CASSFTDSYEQYF
TRBJ1-2 TRBD1 many TRBV12-3/TRBV12-4 TGTGCCAGCAGTCTCGGGACAGGGGGCGCCTATGGCTACACCTTC CASSLGTGGAYGYTF
TRBJ2-7 TRBD2 NA TRBV9 TGTGCCAGCTCACCTCCTAGCGGGAGCTCCTACGAGCAGTACTTC CASSPPSGSSYEQYF
TRBJ2-1 NA NA TRBV5-1 TGCGCCAGCAGCTTAGAGTTAGCGGCCGGAGTCGGCAATGAGCAGTTCTTC CASSLELAAGVGNEQFF
TRBJ2-7 NA many TRBV14 TGTGCCAGCAGCCAAGGCCCGGGACTTGGAGGGTACGAGCAGTACTTC CASSQGPGLGGYEQYF
TRBJ2-1 TRBD2 many TRBV7-6 TGTGCCAGCAGCTTAGAGGGAGGGCCGGGTGAGCAGTTCTTC CASSLEGGPGEQFF
TRBJ2-3 NA many TRBV27 TGTGCCAGCAGTCCAATGGACCGAAGCACAGATACGCAGTATTTT CASSPMDRSTDTQYF
TRBJ2-3 TRBD2 many TRBV19 TGTGCCACCTCCGGGACTAGCGGGAGGAGGTCAGATACGCAGTATTTT CATSGTSGRRSDTQYF
TRBJ2-5 NA few TRBV5-6 TGTGCCAGCAGCTTGGATCCGGAGTACCAAGAGACCCAGTACTTC CASSLDPEYQETQYF
TRBJ2-5 NA many TRBV20-1 TGCAGTGCTAACGACAGACACCAAGAGACCCAGTACTTC CSANDRHQETQYF
TRBJ1-6 NA many TRBV9 TGTGCCAGCAGCAAGGCGGGGGACCCTCCGGGATCACCCCTCCACTTT CASSKAGDPPGSPLHF
TRBJ1-1 NA many TRBV30 TGTGCCTGGAGTGGACAGGTTGGAACTGAAGCTTTCTTT CAWSGQVGTEAFF
TRBJ2-1 NA few TRBV9 TGTGCCAGCACCCATTTGGGGGGCGCCGACAATGAGCAGTTCTTC CASTHLGGADNEQFF
TRBJ2-3 NA NA TRBV6-2/TRBV6-3 TGTGCCAGCAGTTATCGCTTCACAGATACGCAGTATTTT CASSYRFTDTQYF